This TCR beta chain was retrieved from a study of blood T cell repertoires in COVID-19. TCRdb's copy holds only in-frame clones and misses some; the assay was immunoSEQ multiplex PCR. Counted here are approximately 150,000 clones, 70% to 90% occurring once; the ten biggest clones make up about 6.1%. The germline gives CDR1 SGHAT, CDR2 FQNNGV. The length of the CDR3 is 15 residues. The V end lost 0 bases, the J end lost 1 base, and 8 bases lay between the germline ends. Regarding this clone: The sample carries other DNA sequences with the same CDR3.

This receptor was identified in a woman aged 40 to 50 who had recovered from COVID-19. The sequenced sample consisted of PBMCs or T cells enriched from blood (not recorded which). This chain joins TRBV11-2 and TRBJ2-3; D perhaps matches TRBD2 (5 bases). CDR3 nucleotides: TGTGCCAGCAGCTTAGATGGGCGGGGCACAGATACGCAGTATTTT. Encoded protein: CASSLDGRGTDTQYF.